The 16 T cell receptor beta chains in this list originate from one sample, sequenced in a study of T-cell reconstitution after alpha-beta-depleted transplantation in children. TCRbeta library construction was performed incorporating unique molecular identifiers. Using its own MiXCR run on the PCR reads, TCRdb lists one record per CDR3 protein. The table records about 470,000 distinct CDR3 sequences, 43% of them present only once. Sequences were derived from PBMCs, sampled before TCRalphabeta/CD19-depleted stem cell transplant. The receptors were sampled from a girl aged 2 to 10 with aplastic anemia, due to receive a stem cell transplant.

To note about this clonotype: A read error may account for a junction end that differs from germline. V gene TRBV4-1 combines with J gene TRBJ1-2; 7 bases match TRBD1. Germline V lookup: CDR1 MGHRA, CDR2 YSYEKL. The CDR3 covers 13 residues. This CDR3 is CACSHRDRHGYTF. Here the CDR3 DNA reads TGCGCCTGCAGCCACCGGGACAGACATGGCTACACCTTC.

This clonotype was counted at least ten times. The chain links TRBV20-1 to TRBJ2-5, with D unresolved. The ends were cut back, 3 bases at V and 9 bases at J, with 14 bases in the middle. This CDR3 is built from 12 residues. Germline V CDR1 and CDR2: DFQATT, SNEGSKA (reference sequence). In DNA, the CDR3 is TGCAGTGCTAGTATGAGAGGAAGGTCCCAGTACTTC. This translates into CSASMRGRSQYF.

The V and J genes are TRBV30 and TRBJ2-1, with a tentative D call TRBD2 (7 bases). This CDR3 is built from 11 residues. Trimming left V 0 bases short and J 15 bases short, with 12 bases between. CDR1 GTSNPN and CDR2 SVGIG come from the germline V gene (reference sequence). The CDR3 loop reads CAWSVGGASFF. The CDR3 nucleotides read TGTGCCTGGAGTGTAGGGGGGGCCTCGTTCTTC. The full variable domain, with the rest looked up from reference TRBV30 and TRBJ2-1, is SQTIHQWPATLVQPVGSPLSLECTVEGTSNPNLYWYRQAAGRGLQLLFYSVGIGQISSEVPQNLSASRPQDRQFILSSKKLLLSDSGFYLCAWSVGGASFFGPGTRLTVL.

This clonotype was counted at least ten times. The V and J genes are TRBV13 and TRBJ2-7; D may correspond to TRBD1 or TRBD2 (5 bases each). Germline loops: CDR1 PRHDT, CDR2 FYEKMQ (reference sequence). The ends were cut back, 0 bases at V and 2 bases at J, with 17 bases in the middle. CDR3 length: 17 amino acids. CDR3 DNA: TGTGCCAGCAGCTTAGGCGGCTCCGGGACGATCCCCTACGAGCAGTACTTC. Its translation is CASSLGGSGTIPYEQYF.

This sequence joins TRBV29-1 and TRBJ1-1; the D is unclear. CDR1 is SQVTM and CDR2 is ANQGSEA in the germline V gene. V dropped 7 bases and J dropped 4 bases, with 10 bases sitting between them. CDR3 length equals 11 residues. CDR3 amino acids: CSAAWGTEAFF. The DNA for the CDR3 is TGCAGCGCCGCTTGGGGCACTGAAGCTTTCTTT.

This chain uses TRBV5-1 with TRBJ2-3, with 12 nucleotides matching TRBD2. CDR3 length equals 16 residues. The germline gives CDR1 SGHRS, CDR2 YFSETQ. The V gene end was trimmed by 5 bases and the J gene end by 6 bases; junction bases not matched to a gene: 10. The CDR3 DNA reads TGCGCCAGCAGAAACCGACTAGCGGGAGCCCGCGATACGCAGTATTTT. It yields the protein CASRNRLAGARDTQYF.

This clonotype was picked up a small number of times. The chain employs TRBV9 and TRBJ2-7; 8 bases fit TRBD1. The CDR3 runs 15 residues. The V gene end was trimmed by 0 bases and the J gene end by 1 base; junction bases not matched to a gene: 3. Germline loops: CDR1 SGDLS, CDR2 YYNGEE. The CDR3 loop reads CASSVGTGSSYEQYF. The CDR3 DNA is TGTGCCAGCAGCGTAGGGACAGGGAGTTCCTACGAGCAGTACTTC.

The J gene is TRBJ1-6, the V gene TRBV7-3, with 8 nucleotides matching TRBD1. V dropped 6 bases and J dropped 7; count of bases not matched to a gene: 5. Germline V gene sequence: CDR1 SGHTA, CDR2 FQGTGA. The CDR3 length is 14 residues. The CDR3 loop reads CASSLQGGNSPLHF. The CDR3, as DNA: TGTGCCAGCAGTTTACAGGGGGGCAATTCACCCCTCCACTTT.

This clonotype was recorded at least ten times. The rearrangement links TRBV12-3 or TRBV12-4 to TRBJ1-4, with a tentative D call TRBD1 (5 bases). V was trimmed by 3 bases and J by 5 bases, leaving 10 bases between them. There are 14 residues in the CDR3. The CDR3 nucleotides are TGTGCCAGCAGTTTGGGGGTTACCAATGAAAAACTGTTTTTT. Its translation is CASSLGVTNEKLFF.

This clonotype was counted ten times or more. The chain combines TRBV7-2 with TRBJ2-1; D not certain. Germline CDR1 SGHTA, CDR2 FQGNSA. The CDR3 is 17 residues long. V was cut by 3 bases and J by 2 bases, with 17 bases left in between. The CDR3 loop is CASSFRLEIYPYNEQFF. CDR3 sequence (DNA): TGTGCCAGCAGCTTCCGACTCGAGATTTACCCCTACAATGAGCAGTTCTTC.

The chain combines TRBV4-1 with TRBJ2-1; 11 bases map to TRBD2. The V segment lost 2 bases and the J segment 9 bases; nucleotides outside the gene matches: 6. Germline assignment: CDR1 MGHRA and CDR2 YSYEKL. The CDR3 loop spans 15 amino acids. The CDR3: CASSQLSGRATEQFF. In nucleotides, the CDR3 is TGCGCCAGCAGCCAACTTAGCGGGAGGGCCACTGAGCAGTTCTTC.

The CDR3 protein is CASSSRLAGDSYEQYF. Here the CDR3 DNA reads TGTGCCAGCAGCTCAAGACTAGCGGGAGACTCCTACGAGCAGTACTTC. The chain uses TRBV5-6 and TRBJ2-7; 12 nucleotides line up with TRBD2. CDR1 SGHDT and CDR2 YYEEEE come from the germline V gene. The CDR3 has 16 amino acids. J gave up 0 bases and V 3 bases, and 4 bases lay outside the gene matches. The variable domain in full, completed from reference TRBV5-6 and TRBJ2-7, reads DAGVTQSPTHLIKTRGQQVTLRCSPKSGHDTVSWYQQALGQGPQFIFQYYEEEERQRGNFPDRFSGHQFPNYSSELNVNALLLGDSALYLCASSSRLAGDSYEQYFGPGTRLTVT.

The CDR3 coding sequence is TGTGCCAGCAGTTTCTCGATAACAGGGAGCAGTGAAGCTTTCTTT. It specifies CASSFSITGSSEAFF. The rearrangement joins TRBV12-3 or TRBV12-4 to TRBJ1-1, with D possibly matching TRBD1 (6 bases). The CDR3 is made up of 15 amino acids. Trimming stripped 3 bases from V and 7 bases from J, with 18 bases between.

Ten or more counts support this clonotype. The chain joins TRBV6-1 to TRBJ2-7; no definite D call. Germline V gene sequence: CDR1 MNHNS, CDR2 SASEGT. There are 16 residues in the CDR3. The ends were cut back, 4 bases at V and 2 bases at J, with 18 bases in the middle. CDR3 bases: TGTGCCAGCAGTGGAAAACCGGGTTTTACCACCTACGAGCAGTACTTC. Its protein product is CASSGKPGFTTYEQYF.

In this sample, this clonotype turned up a few times. The chain has TRBV10-3 and TRBJ2-7, with D uncertain. This CDR3 is 14 amino acids long. CDR1 ENHRY and CDR2 SYGVKD come from the germline V gene. Trimming removed 0 bases at V and 2 bases at J, with 8 bases between. The CDR3 region is CAISESSVTYEQYF. Written as DNA, the CDR3 is TGTGCCATCAGTGAGTCGAGCGTGACCTACGAGCAGTACTTC.

The chain has TRBV12-3 or TRBV12-4 and TRBJ2-3; no clear D. This CDR3 is 14 amino acids long. Trimming shortened V by 7 bases and J by 4 bases, and 15 bases separated the two germline ends. This chain's CDR3 is CASTPLRRADTQYF. Written as DNA, the CDR3 is TGTGCCAGCACCCCGCTGCGTAGAGCAGATACGCAGTATTTT.